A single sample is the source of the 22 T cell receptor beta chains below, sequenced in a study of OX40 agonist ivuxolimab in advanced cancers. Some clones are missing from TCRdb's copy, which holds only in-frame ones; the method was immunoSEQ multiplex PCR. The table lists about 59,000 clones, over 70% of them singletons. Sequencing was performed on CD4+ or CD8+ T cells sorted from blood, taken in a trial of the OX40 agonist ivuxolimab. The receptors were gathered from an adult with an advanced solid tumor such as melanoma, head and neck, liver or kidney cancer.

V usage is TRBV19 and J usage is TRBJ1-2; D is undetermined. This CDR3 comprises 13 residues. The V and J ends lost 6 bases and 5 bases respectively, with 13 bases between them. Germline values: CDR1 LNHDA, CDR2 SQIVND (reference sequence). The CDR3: CASRSLTPYGYTF. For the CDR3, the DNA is TGTGCCAGTAGGTCACTTACCCCTTATGGCTACACCTTC.

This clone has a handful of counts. As DNA, the CDR3 is TGCGCCAGCAGCCAAGCGGGGGGGCCGGAGACCCAGTACTTC. Amino acids: CASSQAGGPETQYF. The J gene is TRBJ2-5, the V gene TRBV4-1; 8 nucleotides agree with TRBD2. Germline V CDR1 and CDR2: MGHRA, YSYEKL. Trimming at V came to 1 base and at J to 5 bases, leaving 3 bases not matched to a gene. The CDR3 sequence is 14 residues long.

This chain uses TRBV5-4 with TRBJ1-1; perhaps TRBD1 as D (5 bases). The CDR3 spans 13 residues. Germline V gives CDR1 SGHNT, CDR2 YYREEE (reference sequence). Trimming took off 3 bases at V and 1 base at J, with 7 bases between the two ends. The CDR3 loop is CASSYGQNTEAFF. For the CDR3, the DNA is TGTGCCAGCAGCTACGGACAGAACACTGAAGCTTTCTTT.

The CDR3 spells CASSLRGQYNEQFF. DNA of the CDR3: TGTGCCAGCAGCTTACGGGGACAGTACAATGAGCAGTTCTTC. The V gene is TRBV7-2, the J gene TRBJ2-1; 7 positions agree with TRBD1. Germline V CDR1 and CDR2: SGHTA, FQGNSA. CDR3 length: 14 residues. V shed 2 bases and J 4 bases; nucleotides not matched to a gene: 2.

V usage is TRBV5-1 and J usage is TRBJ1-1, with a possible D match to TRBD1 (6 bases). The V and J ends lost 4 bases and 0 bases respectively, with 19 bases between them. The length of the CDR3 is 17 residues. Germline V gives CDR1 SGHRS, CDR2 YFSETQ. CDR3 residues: CASSRRRQAQMNTEAFF. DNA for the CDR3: TGCGCCAGCAGCCGTCGGCGACAGGCGCAAATGAACACTGAAGCTTTCTTT.

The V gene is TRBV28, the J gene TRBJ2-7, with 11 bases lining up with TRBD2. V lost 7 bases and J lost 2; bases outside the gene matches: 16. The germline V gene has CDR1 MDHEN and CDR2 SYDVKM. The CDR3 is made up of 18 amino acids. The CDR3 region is CASTSLGTSGPRAYEQYF. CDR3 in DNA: TGTGCCAGCACCTCATTGGGGACTAGCGGACCTCGAGCCTACGAGCAGTACTTC.

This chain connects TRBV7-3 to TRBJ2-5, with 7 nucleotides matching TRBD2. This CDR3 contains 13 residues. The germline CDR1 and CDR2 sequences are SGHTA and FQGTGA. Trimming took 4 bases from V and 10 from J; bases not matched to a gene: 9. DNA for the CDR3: TGTGCCAGCAGCTCACGGACGGCGGGGGACCAGTACTTC. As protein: CASSSRTAGDQYF.

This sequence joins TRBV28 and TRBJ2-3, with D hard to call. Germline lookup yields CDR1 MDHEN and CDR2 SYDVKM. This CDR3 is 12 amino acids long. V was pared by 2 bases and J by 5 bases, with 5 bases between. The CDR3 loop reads CASSLILDTQYF. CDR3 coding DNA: TGTGCCAGCAGTTTAATTCTAGATACGCAGTATTTT. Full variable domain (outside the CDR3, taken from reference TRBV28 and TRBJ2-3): DVKVTQSSRYLVKRTGEKVFLECVQDMDHENMFWYRQDPGLGLRLIYFSYDVKMKEKGDIPEGYSVSREKKERFSLILESASTNQTSMYLCASSLILDTQYFGPGTRLTVL.

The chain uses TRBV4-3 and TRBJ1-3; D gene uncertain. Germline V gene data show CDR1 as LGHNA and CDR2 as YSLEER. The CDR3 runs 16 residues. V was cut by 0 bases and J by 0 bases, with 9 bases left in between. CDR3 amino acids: CASSQDRLYSGNTIYF. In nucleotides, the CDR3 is TGCGCCAGCAGCCAAGATCGCCTTTACTCTGGAAACACCATATATTTT.

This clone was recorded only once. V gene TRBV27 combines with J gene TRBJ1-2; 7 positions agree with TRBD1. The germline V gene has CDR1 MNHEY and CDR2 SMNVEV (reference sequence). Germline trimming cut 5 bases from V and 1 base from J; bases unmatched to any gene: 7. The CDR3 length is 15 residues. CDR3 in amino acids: CASSPRDRVNYGYTF. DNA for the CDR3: TGTGCCAGCAGTCCCCGGGACAGAGTTAACTATGGCTACACCTTC.

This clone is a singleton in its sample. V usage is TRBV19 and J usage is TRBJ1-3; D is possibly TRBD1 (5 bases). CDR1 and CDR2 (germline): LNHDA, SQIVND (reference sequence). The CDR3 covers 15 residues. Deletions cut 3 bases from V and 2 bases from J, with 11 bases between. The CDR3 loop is CASSMERGTGNTIYF. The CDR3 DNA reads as TGTGCCAGTAGTATGGAAAGGGGCACTGGAAACACCATATATTTT. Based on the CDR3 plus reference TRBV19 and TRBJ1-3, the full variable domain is DGGITQSPKYLFRKEGQNVTLSCEQNLNHDAMYWYRQDPGQGLRLIYYSQIVNDFQKGDIAEGYSVSREKKESFPLTVTSAQKNPTAFYLCASSMERGTGNTIYFGEGSWLTVV.

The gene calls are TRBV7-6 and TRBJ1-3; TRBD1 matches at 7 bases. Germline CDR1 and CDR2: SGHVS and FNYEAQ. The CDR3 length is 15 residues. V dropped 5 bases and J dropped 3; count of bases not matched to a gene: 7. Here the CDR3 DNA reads TGTGCCAGCAGCCGTCGGACAGGAGTTGGAAACACCATATATTTT. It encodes CASSRRTGVGNTIYF. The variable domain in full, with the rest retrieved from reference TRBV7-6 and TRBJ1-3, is GAGVSQSPRYKVTKRGQDVALRCDPISGHVSLYWYRQALGQGPEFLTYFNYEAQQDKSGLPNDRFSAERPEGSISTLTIQRTEQRDSAMYRCASSRRTGVGNTIYFGEGSWLTVV.

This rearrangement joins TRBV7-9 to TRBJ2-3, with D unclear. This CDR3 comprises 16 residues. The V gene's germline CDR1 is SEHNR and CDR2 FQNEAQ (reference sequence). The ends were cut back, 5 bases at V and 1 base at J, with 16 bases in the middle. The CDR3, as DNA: TGTGCCAGCAGCCGAACAAAAGGGCAGGGCACAGATACGCAGTATTTT. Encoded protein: CASSRTKGQGTDTQYF.

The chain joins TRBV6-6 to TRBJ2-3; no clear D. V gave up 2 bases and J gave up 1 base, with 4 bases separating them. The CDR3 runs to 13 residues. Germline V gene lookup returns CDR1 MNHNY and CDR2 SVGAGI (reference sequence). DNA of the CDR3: TGTGCCAGCAGTTACGTGGGCACAGATACGCAGTATTTT. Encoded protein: CASSYVGTDTQYF.

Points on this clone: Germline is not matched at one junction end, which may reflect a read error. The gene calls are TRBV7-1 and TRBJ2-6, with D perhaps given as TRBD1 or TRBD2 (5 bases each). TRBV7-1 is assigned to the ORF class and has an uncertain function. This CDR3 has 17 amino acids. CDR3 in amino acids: CASSWKRRTKSGQRPDF. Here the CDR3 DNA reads TGTGCCAGCAGCTGGAAACGGAGGACAAAGTCGGGCCAACGTCCTGACTTC.

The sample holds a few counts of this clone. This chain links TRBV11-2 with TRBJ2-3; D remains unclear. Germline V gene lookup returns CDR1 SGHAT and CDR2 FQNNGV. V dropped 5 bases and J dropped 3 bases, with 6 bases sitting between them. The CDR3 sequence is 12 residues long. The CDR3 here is CASSTRTDTQYF. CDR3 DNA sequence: TGTGCCAGCAGCACGAGAACAGATACGCAGTATTTT.

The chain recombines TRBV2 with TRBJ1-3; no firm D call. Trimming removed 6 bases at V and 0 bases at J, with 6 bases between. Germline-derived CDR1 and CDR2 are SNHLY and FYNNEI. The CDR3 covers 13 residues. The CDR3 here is CASRENSGNTIYF. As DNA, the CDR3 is TGTGCCAGCAGGGAAAACTCTGGAAACACCATATATTTT.

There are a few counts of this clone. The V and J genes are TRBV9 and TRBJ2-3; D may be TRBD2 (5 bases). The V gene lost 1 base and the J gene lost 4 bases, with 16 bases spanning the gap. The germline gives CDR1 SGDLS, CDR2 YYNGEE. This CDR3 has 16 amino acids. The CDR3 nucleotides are TGTGCCAGCAGCGTATATCCCATGAGGGTAGCAGATACGCAGTATTTT. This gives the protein CASSVYPMRVADTQYF.

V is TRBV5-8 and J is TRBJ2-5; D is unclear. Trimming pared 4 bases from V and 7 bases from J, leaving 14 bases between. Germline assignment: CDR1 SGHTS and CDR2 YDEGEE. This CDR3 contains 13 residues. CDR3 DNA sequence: TGTGCCAGCAGCCCAGACTGGCCGGGGACCCAGTACTTC. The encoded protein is CASSPDWPGTQYF.

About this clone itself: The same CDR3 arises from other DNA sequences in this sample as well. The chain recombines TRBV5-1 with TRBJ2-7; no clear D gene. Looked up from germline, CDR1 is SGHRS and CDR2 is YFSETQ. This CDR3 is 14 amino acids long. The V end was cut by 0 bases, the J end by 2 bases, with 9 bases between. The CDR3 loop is CASSLAGQTYEQYF. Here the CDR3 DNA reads TGCGCCAGCAGCTTGGCCGGGCAGACCTACGAGCAGTACTTC.

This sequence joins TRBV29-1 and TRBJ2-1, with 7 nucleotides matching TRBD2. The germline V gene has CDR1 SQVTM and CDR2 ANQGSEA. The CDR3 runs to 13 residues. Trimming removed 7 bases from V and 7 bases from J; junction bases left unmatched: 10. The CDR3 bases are TGCAGCGGTGATCGACTAGCAGGGAATGAGCAGTTCTTC. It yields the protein CSGDRLAGNEQFF.

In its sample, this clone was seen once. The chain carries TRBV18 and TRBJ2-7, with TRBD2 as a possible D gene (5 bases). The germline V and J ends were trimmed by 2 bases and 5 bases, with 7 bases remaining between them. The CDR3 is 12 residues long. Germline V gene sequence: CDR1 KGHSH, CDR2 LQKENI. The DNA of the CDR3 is TGTGCCAGCTCACCATCGGGGAACGAGCAGTACTTC. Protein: CASSPSGNEQYF.